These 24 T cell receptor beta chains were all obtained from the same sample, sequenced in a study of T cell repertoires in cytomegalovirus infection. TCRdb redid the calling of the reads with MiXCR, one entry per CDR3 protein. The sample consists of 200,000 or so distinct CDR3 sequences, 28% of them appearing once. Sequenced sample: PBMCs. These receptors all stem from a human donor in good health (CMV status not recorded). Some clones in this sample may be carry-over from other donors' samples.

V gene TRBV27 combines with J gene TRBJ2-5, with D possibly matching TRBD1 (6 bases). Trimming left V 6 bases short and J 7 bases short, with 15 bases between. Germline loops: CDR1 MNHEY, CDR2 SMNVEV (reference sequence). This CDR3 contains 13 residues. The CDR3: CASRLKGVGTQYF. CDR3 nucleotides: TGTGCCAGCAGACTAAAGGGGGTCGGGACCCAGTACTTC.

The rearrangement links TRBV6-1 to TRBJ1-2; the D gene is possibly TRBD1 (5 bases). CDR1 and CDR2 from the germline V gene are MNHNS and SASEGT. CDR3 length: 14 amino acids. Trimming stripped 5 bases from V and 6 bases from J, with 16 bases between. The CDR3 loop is CASSYVRGGDGYTF. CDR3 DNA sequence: TGTGCCAGCAGTTACGTCCGTGGAGGGGATGGCTACACCTTC.

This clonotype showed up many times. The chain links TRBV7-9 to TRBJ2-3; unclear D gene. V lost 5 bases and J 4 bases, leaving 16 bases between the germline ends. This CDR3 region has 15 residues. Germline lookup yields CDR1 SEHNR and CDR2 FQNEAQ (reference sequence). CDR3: CASSQVTGYADTQYF. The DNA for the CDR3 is TGTGCCAGCAGCCAGGTCACCGGGTATGCAGATACGCAGTATTTT.

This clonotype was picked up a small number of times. CDR3 sequence reads: CASSLGGRLNTEAFF. CDR3 nucleotide sequence: TGTGCCAGCAGCTTAGGCGGACGGCTGAACACTGAAGCTTTCTTT. This chain connects TRBV7-2 to TRBJ1-1; D ambiguous. V shed 1 base and J shed 0 bases, with 9 bases lying between them. Germline V gene lookup returns CDR1 SGHTA and CDR2 FQGNSA. The length of the CDR3 is 15 residues.

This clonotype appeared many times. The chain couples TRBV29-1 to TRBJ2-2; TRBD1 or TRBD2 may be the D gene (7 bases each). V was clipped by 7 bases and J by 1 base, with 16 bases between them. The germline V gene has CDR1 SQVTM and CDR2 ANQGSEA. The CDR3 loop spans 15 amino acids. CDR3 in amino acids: CSAGEGTENTGELFF. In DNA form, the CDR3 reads TGCAGCGCTGGGGAGGGGACAGAGAACACCGGGGAGCTGTTTTTT.

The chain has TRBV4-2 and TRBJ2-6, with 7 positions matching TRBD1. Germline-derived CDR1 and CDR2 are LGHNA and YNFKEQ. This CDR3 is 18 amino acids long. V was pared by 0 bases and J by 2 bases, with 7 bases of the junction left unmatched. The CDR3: CASSQDGGTGAGANVLTF. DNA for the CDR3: TGTGCCAGCAGCCAAGATGGTGGTACAGGGGCTGGGGCCAACGTCCTGACTTTC.

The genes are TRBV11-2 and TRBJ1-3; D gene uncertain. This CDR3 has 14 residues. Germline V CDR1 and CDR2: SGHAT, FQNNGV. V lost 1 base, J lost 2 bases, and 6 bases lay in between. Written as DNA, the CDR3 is TGTGCCAGCAGCTTAGGAGAAACTGGAAACACCATATATTTT. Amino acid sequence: CASSLGETGNTIYF.

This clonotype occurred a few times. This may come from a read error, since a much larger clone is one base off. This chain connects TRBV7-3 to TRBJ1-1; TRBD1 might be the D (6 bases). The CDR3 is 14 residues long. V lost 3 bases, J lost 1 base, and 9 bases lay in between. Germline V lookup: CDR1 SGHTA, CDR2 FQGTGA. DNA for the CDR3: TGTGCCAGCAGCTTGGGGGGACAGAACACTGAAGCTTTCTTT. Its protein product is CASSLGGQNTEAFF. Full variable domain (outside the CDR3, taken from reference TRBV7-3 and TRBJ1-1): GAGVSQTPSNKVTEKGKYVELRCDPISGHTALYWYRQSLGQGPEFLIYFQGTGAADDSGLPNDRFFAVRPEGSVSTLKIQRTERGDSAVYLCASSLGGQNTEAFFGQGTRLTVV.

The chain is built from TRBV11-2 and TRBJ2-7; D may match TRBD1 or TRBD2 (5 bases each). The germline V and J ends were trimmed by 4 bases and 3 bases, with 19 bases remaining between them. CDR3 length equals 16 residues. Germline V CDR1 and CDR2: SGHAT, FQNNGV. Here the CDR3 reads CASSSVPRDPVYEQYF. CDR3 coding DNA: TGTGCCAGCAGCTCCGTACCTAGGGACCCCGTCTACGAGCAGTACTTC.

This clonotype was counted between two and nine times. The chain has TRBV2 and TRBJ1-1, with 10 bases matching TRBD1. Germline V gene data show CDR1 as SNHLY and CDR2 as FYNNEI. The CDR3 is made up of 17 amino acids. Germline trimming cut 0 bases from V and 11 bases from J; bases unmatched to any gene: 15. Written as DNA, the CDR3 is TGTGCCAGCAGTGAAGCAGCCGGGACAGGGGCCGGGGGTTCGGCTTTCTTT. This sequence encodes CASSEAAGTGAGGSAFF.

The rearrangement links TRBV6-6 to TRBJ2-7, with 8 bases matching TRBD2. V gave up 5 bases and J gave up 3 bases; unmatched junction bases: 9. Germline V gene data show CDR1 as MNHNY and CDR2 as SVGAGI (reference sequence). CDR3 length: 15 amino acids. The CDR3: CASSGISGLVYEQYF. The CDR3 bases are TGTGCCAGCAGTGGGATTTCGGGACTAGTCTACGAGCAGTACTTC.

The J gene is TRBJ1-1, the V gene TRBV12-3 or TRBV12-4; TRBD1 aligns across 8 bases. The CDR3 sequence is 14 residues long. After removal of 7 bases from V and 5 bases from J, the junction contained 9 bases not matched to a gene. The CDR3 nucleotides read TGTGCCAGCACCGCACAGGGGGTAGGAACTGAAGCTTTCTTT. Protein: CASTAQGVGTEAFF.

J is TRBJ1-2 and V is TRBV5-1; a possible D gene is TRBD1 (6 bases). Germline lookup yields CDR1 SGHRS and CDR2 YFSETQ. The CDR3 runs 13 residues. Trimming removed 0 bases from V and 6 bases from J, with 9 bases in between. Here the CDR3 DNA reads TGCGCCAGCAGCTTGGTGGCAGGGGATGGCTACACCTTC. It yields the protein CASSLVAGDGYTF.

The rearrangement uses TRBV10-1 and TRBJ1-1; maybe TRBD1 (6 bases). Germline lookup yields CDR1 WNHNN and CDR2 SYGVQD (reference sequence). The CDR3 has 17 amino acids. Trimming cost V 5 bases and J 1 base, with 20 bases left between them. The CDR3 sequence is CASSPRQTGVGNTEAFF. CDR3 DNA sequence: TGCGCCAGCAGTCCCCGCCAGACAGGCGTCGGGAACACTGAAGCTTTCTTT.

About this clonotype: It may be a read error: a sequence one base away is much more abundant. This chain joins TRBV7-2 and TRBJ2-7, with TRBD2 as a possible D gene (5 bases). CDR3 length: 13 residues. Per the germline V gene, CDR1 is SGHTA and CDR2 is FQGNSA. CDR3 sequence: CSSSRLGAYEQYF. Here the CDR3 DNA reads TGTTCCAGCAGCCGACTGGGAGCGTACGAGCAGTACTTC.

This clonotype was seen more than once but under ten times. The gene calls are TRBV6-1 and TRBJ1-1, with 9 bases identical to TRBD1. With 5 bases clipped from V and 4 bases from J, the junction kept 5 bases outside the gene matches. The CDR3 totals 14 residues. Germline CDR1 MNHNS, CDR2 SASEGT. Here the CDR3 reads CASSTAQGATEAFF. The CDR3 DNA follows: TGTGCCAGCAGTACCGCACAGGGGGCCACTGAAGCTTTCTTT.

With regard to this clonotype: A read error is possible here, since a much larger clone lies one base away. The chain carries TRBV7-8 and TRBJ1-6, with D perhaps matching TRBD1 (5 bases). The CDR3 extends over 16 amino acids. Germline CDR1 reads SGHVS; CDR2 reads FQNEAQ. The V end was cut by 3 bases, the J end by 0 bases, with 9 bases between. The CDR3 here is CASSLKGVSYNSPLHF. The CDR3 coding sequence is TGTGCCAGCAGCTTGAAAGGGGTCTCCTATAATTCACCCCTCCACTTT. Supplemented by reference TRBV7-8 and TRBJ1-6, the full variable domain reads GAGVSQSPRYKVAKRGQDVALRCDPISGHVSLFWYQQALGQGPEFLTYFQNEAQLDKSGLPSDRFFAERPEGSVSTLKIQRTQQEDSAVYLCASSLKGVSYNSPLHFGNGTRLTVT.

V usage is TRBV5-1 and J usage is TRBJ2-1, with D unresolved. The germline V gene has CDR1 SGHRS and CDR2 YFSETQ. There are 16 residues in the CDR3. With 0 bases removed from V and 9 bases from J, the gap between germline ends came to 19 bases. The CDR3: CASSLDGSGTLAEQFF. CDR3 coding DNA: TGCGCCAGCAGCTTGGATGGCTCAGGAACGCTGGCTGAGCAGTTCTTC.

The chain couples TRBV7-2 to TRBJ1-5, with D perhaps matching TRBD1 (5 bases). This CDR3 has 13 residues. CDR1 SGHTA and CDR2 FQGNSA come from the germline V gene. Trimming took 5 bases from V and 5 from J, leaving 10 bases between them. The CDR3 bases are TGTGCCAGCAGCCTCGACAGCTATCAGCCCCAGCATTTT. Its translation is CASSLDSYQPQHF.

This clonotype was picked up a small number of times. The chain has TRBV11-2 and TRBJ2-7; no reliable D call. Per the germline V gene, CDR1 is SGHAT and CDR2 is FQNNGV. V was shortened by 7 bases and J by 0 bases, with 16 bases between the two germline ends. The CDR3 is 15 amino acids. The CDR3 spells CASTFGVSSSYEQYF. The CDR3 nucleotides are TGTGCCAGCACCTTTGGGGTCTCGAGCTCCTACGAGCAGTACTTC.

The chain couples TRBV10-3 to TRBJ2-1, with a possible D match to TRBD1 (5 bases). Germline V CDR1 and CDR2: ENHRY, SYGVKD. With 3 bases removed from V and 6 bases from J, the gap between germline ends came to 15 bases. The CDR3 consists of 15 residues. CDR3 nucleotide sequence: TGTGCCATCAGTGAAGGGGTGGGGAAAGCCAATGAGCAGTTCTTC. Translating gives CAISEGVGKANEQFF.

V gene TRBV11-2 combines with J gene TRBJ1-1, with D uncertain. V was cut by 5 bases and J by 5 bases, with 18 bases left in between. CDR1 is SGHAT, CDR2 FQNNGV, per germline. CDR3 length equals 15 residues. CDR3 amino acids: CASSDSPAPWTEAFF. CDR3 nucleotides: TGTGCCAGCAGCGATTCCCCGGCCCCGTGGACTGAAGCTTTCTTT.

CDR3: CASSLVSGATEAFF. The CDR3 bases are TGTGCCAGCAGCTTGGTTTCAGGGGCCACTGAAGCTTTCTTT. The V gene is TRBV5-4, the J gene TRBJ1-1; tentative D call: TRBD1 (6 bases). The germline V gene encodes CDR1 SGHNT and CDR2 YYREEE (reference sequence). The CDR3 has 14 amino acids. V lost 0 bases and J 4 bases, leaving 10 bases between the germline ends.

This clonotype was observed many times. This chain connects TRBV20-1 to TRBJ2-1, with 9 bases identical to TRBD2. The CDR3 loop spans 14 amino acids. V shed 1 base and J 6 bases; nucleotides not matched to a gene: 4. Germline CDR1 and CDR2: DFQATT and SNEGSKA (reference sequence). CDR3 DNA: TGCAGTGCTAGAGTTGGAGCGGGGGGCAATGAGCAGTTCTTC. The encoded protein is CSARVGAGGNEQFF.